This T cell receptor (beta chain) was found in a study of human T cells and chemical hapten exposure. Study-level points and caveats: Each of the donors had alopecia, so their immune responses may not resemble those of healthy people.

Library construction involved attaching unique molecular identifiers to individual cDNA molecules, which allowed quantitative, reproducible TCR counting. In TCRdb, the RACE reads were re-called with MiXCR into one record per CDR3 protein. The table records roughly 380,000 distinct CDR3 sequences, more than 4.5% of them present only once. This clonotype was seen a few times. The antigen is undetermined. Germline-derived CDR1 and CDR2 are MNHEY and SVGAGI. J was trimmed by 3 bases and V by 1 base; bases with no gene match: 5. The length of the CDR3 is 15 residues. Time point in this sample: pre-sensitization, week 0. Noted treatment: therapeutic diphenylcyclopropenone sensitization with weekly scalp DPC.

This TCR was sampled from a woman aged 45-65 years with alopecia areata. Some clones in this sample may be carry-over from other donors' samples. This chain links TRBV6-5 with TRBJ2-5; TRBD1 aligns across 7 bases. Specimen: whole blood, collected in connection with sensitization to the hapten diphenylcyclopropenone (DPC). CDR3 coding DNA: TGTGCCAGCAGTTACTGGACAGGAGATAAAGAGACCCAGTACTTC. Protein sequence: CASSYWTGDKETQYF.